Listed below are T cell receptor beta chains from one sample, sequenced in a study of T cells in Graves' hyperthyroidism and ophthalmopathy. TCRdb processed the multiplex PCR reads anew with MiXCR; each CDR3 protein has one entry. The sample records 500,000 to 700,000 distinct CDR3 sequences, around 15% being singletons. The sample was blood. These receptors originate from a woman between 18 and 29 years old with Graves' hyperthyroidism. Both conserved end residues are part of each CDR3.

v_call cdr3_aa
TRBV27 CASSPNRGIFTDTQYF
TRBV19 CASSITGTSNQPQHF
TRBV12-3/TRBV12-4 CASSFRPWGSGGSYEQYF
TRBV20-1 CSATAGGGAYNEQFF
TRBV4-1 CASSPLYRLAGAYEQYF
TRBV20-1 CSARDGIPNYGYTF
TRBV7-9 CASSLGRPLNTGELFF
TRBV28 CASSLWASGISTDTQYF
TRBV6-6 CASSYSSTGELFF
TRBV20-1 CSAERRGWEKLFF
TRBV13 CASSYLTQGRETQYF
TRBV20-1 CSARHGTEGKLFF
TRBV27 CASSSQGLSYEQYF
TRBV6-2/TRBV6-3 CASSYLTNFGENGLSRDTEAFF
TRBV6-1 CASSGQAGPTYEQYF
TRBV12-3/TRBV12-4 CASSSGLWEETQYF
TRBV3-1 CASSQGTGERTGELFF
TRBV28 CASSPPDRGLADTQYF
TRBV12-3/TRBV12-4 CANRVAGELFF
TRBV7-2 CASSFRQGGGETQYF
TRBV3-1 CASSPGLGNIQYF
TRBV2 CASSEMGAEAFF
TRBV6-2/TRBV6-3 CASSYSSGTGAYNEQFF
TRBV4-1 CASSRLLGNEQFF